Listed here is a single TCR beta chain. This specimen comes from a study of blood T cell repertoires in COVID-19. Study summary: Both acute and convalescent COVID-19 samples were obtained from the United States, Italy and Spain.

Source study methods: The assay estimated nucleated cells by amplifying reference gene primers. TCRdb's table, derived via immunoSEQ multiplex PCR, lists solely in-frame clones and lacks some. V and J calls and clone size follow that table, whereas D and trimming were derived from the DNA. The sample includes some 170,000 clones, around 83% of them seen just once. The sequenced sample was peripheral blood. The receptor was isolated from a middle-aged man with acute or convalescent COVID-19.

The CDR3 nucleotides are TGTGCCTGGAGCCACTCGAATGAAAAACTGTTTTTT. This translates into CAWSHSNEKLFF. V gene TRBV30 combines with J gene TRBJ1-4; unclear D gene. CDR3 length equals 12 residues. V shed 3 bases and J shed 5 bases, with 7 bases lying between them. Germline V gene data show CDR1 as GTSNPN and CDR2 as SVGIG (reference sequence).